The clone carrying this T cell receptor (beta chain) has a single count. The data derive from a study of blood T cell repertoires in COVID-19. About the study: Donors in the United States, Italy and Spain gave samples during acute or convalescent COVID-19. T cells, B-cell-depleted T cells, or PBMCs provided the cDNA or gDNA that served as material.

The CDR3 spans 13 residues. Germline V lookup: CDR1 WSHSY, CDR2 SAAADI. V gave up 8 bases and J gave up 1 base, with 11 bases separating them. As handled by the study authors: Cell counts per sample came from amplifying reference gene primers. Sequenced by immunoSEQ multiplex PCR; TCRdb stores in-frame clones only, minus some. Clone size and V and J calls were adopted from that table, with D and trimming inferred from the DNA. The sample comprises roughly 250,000 clones, roughly 84% of which are singletons, and 8% to 9.5% rests with the top ten. The genes are TRBV10-2 and TRBJ1-1; TRBD1 is a possible D gene (5 bases). Sequencing used peripheral blood. The sequence derives from a human donor in a cohort sampled during active COVID-19. The DNA for the CDR3 is TGCGCCAGCGGGGGGAGGGCGAACACTGAAGCTTTCTTT. Amino acid sequence: CASGGRANTEAFF.